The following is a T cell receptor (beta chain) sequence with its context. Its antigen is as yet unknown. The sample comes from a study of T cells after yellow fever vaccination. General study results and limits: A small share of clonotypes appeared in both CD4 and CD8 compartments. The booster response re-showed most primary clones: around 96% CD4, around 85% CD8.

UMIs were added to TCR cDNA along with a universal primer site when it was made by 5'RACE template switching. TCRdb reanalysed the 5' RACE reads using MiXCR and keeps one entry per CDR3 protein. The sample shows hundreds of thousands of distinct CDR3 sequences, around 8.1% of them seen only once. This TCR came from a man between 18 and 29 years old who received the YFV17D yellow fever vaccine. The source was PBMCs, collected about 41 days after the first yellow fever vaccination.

CDR3 coding DNA: TGTGCCAGCGTCGTGGAGAGCTATAATTCACCCCTCCACTTT. This encodes CASVVESYNSPLHF. This chain connects TRBV2 to TRBJ1-6, with D unclear. The germline V gene has CDR1 SNHLY and CDR2 FYNNEI. This CDR3 is built from 14 residues. V gave up 8 bases and J gave up 3 bases, with 11 bases separating them.